What follows are 16 T cell receptor beta chains derived from one specimen sequenced in a study of blood T cell repertoires in COVID-19. Clones were read by immunoSEQ multiplex PCR, and TCRdb kept only the in-frame ones, dropping some. Found here are about 200,000 clones, 80% to 90% of them singletons; the top ten hold around 8.4%. The material sequenced was PBMCs or T cells enriched from blood (not recorded which). The receptors were gathered from a woman aged 18-35 years who had recovered from COVID-19.

The gene calls are TRBV28 and TRBJ2-7; a weak D match, TRBD2 (7 bases). The CDR3 totals 15 residues. Germline values: CDR1 MDHEN, CDR2 SYDVKM. Trimming removed 2 bases at V and 5 bases at J, with 16 bases between. Written as DNA, the CDR3 is TGTGCCAGCAGTTTACATGCGGGGGCTAGGAACGAGCAGTACTTC. This encodes CASSLHAGARNEQYF.

This clone has just a few counts. The J gene is TRBJ1-2, the V gene TRBV28; no firm D call. The CDR3 runs to 12 residues. The V and J ends lost 8 bases and 1 base respectively, with 8 bases between them. The germline gives CDR1 MDHEN, CDR2 SYDVKM. This CDR3 is CASGPGNYGYTF. CDR3 DNA: TGTGCCAGCGGGCCAGGTAACTATGGCTACACCTTC.

CDR3 coding DNA: TGTGCCAGCAGGGGACAGGTGTTTAATGAAAAACTGTTTTTT. The encoded protein is CASRGQVFNEKLFF. The chain is built from TRBV6-5 and TRBJ1-4; 8 bases line up with TRBD1. The CDR3 has 14 residues. With 6 bases clipped from V and 4 bases from J, the junction kept 4 bases outside the gene matches. Germline V gene lookup returns CDR1 MNHEY and CDR2 SVGAGI.

The chain links TRBV6-5 to TRBJ2-7, with 10 bases matching TRBD1. The germline V gene has CDR1 MNHEY and CDR2 SVGAGI. CDR3 size: 14 residues. V lost 4 bases, J lost 4 bases, and 4 bases stayed unmatched. The DNA for the CDR3 is TGTGCCAGCAGTTTATGGGACAGGGGATACGAGCAGTACTTC. Translated, it gives CASSLWDRGYEQYF.

Only one count was recorded for this clone. The V and J genes are TRBV11-2 and TRBJ1-1; D gene unclear. V was trimmed by 3 bases and J by 1 base, leaving 9 bases between them. This CDR3 spans 14 amino acids. The germline V gene encodes CDR1 SGHAT and CDR2 FQNNGV. The CDR3 bases are TGTGCCAGCAGCTTTACTATCGCGAACACTGAAGCTTTCTTT. It codes for CASSFTIANTEAFF.

The gene calls are TRBV18 and TRBJ1-4, with 8 bases matching TRBD1. Germline V gives CDR1 KGHSH, CDR2 LQKENI. J lost 7 bases, V lost 6 bases, and 7 bases had no gene match. The CDR3 consists of 14 residues. The CDR3 here is CASSQGARGEKLFF. CDR3 nucleotides: TGTGCCAGCTCTCAGGGGGCGCGGGGTGAAAAACTGTTTTTT.

The J gene is TRBJ2-7, the V gene TRBV29-1, with 8 bases fitting TRBD1. Germline V gene lookup returns CDR1 SQVTM and CDR2 ANQGSEA. V lost 4 bases and J lost 0; bases outside the gene matches: 11. The CDR3 is made up of 16 amino acids. The DNA for the CDR3 is TGCAGCGTTGCCCAGGGGGCCCGGAGGAGCTCCTACGAGCAGTACTTC. It encodes CSVAQGARRSSYEQYF.

V gene TRBV28 combines with J gene TRBJ1-6; D is perhaps TRBD1 (6 bases). V shed 3 bases and J shed 6 bases, with 9 bases lying between them. Germline V gene data show CDR1 as MDHEN and CDR2 as SYDVKM. The CDR3 runs 14 residues. DNA of the CDR3: TGTGCCAGCAGTTTCACACAGGGTAATTCACCCCTCCACTTT. The encoded protein is CASSFTQGNSPLHF.

This chain joins TRBV6-5 and TRBJ1-1; 7 bases agree with TRBD1. Trimming at V came to 11 bases and at J to 11 bases, leaving 14 bases not matched to a gene. The germline CDR1 and CDR2 sequences are MNHEY and SVGAGI. This CDR3 is 12 amino acids long. CDR3 protein: CAAAGDRGGAFF. The CDR3 DNA reads as TGTGCCGCAGCTGGGGACAGAGGAGGCGCTTTCTTT.

The J gene is TRBJ1-2, the V gene TRBV5-6; TRBD1 matches 9 bases. The CDR3 totals 14 residues. The germline CDR1 and CDR2 sequences are SGHDT and YYEEEE. The junction had 3 bases not matched to a gene; V was cut back by 1 base and J by 5 bases. In nucleotides, the CDR3 is TGTGCCAGCAGCTTGACAGGGGGCTTATATGGCTACACCTTC. The encoded protein is CASSLTGGLYGYTF.

This rearrangement joins TRBV29-1 to TRBJ1-6; TRBD1 aligns across 9 bases. The V segment lost 4 bases and the J segment 7 bases; nucleotides outside the gene matches: 2. The CDR3 spans 13 residues. Germline V CDR1 and CDR2: SQVTM, ANQGSEA. The CDR3 here is CSVVGQGNSPLHF. DNA of the CDR3: TGCAGCGTTGTGGGACAGGGCAATTCACCCCTCCACTTT.

CDR3 in DNA: TGTGCCAGCAGTTACCAAGGGGACAGCAACTACGAGCAGTACTTC. Its protein is CASSYQGDSNYEQYF. This chain connects TRBV6-5 to TRBJ2-7; TRBD1 agrees at 7 bases. The CDR3 sequence is 15 residues long. Germline V CDR1 and CDR2: MNHEY, SVGAGI. The ends lost 2 bases at V and 3 bases at J; junction bases unmatched: 7.

The genes are TRBV21-1 and TRBJ1-4; the table calls TRBD1, which could not be checked here. TRBV21-1 represents a pseudogene. This CDR3 region has 15 residues. CDR3 sequence reads: CASSPSGTADEKLFF. Here the CDR3 DNA reads TGTGCCAGCAGCCCCTCCGGGACAGCAGATGAAAAACTGTTTTTT.

CDR3: CASGLSSRLFSNQPQHF. DNA for the CDR3: TGTGCTAGTGGTTTGTCAAGCAGGCTTTTTAGCAATCAGCCCCAGCATTTT. This chain uses TRBV12-5 with TRBJ1-5; D not resolved. V dropped 2 bases and J dropped 0 bases, with 14 bases sitting between them. The germline V gene encodes CDR1 LGHNT and CDR2 FRNRAP. The CDR3 covers 17 residues.

This chain uses TRBV10-3 with TRBJ2-3; 13 nucleotides line up with TRBD2. The CDR3 loop spans 14 amino acids. V gave up 11 bases and J gave up 5 bases; unmatched junction bases: 7. The germline CDR1 and CDR2 sequences are ENHRY and SYGVKD. The CDR3 reads CASQLAGGQDTQYF. The DNA of the CDR3 is TGTGCCTCCCAACTAGCGGGGGGGCAAGATACGCAGTATTTT.

The chain employs TRBV4-2 and TRBJ1-5; possibly TRBD1 for D (5 bases). CDR1 is LGHNA and CDR2 is YNFKEQ in the germline V gene. This CDR3 is 15 amino acids long. Trimming cost V 0 bases and J 7 bases, with 13 bases left between them. The CDR3 region is CASSQDLQGRQPQHF. The DNA for the CDR3 is TGTGCCAGCAGCCAAGATTTGCAGGGTAGGCAGCCCCAGCATTTT.